This T cell receptor (beta chain) originates from a study of cytomegalovirus exposure and HLA in healthy donors (dated by TCRdb to the late 2010s). Concerning the study at large: An earlier analysis of several hundred of the donors reported roughly 270 Gb of sequence data and around 110 million unique TCR beta sequences from about 179 million T cells. About 300 gigabases of sequencing data and around 85 million unique TCR sequences made up an early release that covered some 640 HLA-typed donors. Of the 398 genotyped donors, 65% to 90% were placed in the genetic ancestry cluster associated with self-reported Caucasian donors. The study aimed to test whether signatures of past pathogen exposure could be identified by cataloging public T cell receptors. Using immunosequencing, the study profiled T cell repertoires from 666 subjects and related those repertoires to cytomegalovirus serostatus. Besides the first cohort of approximately 710 subjects, a separate validation cohort made up of roughly 120 different subjects was used. To predict cytomegalovirus infection status, the study combined high-throughput TCR immunosequencing, statistical association of individual TCRs with disease status, and machine learning. To study patterns of TCR occurrence, a later analysis re-analyzed previously published TCR beta repertoires from 550 to 800 donors and added high-resolution HLA genotyping. Rather than drawing on any new phenotypic data, the later analysis identified candidate immune exposures from TCR beta sequences and the way those sequences occurred across donors. An earlier analysis of several hundred of the donors applied high-throughput TCR beta sequencing to assess whether each TCR beta V gene segment acted as functional or pseudogenic. Donor age, sex, ethnicity and CMV serostatus were collected together with the repertoire data. A later genetic analysis used genome-wide SNP genotypes for about three fifths of the 666 donors, treating that subset as a discovery cohort. All discovery cohort repertoires had been generated using a single sequencing platform. HLA typing covered class I and class II loci at four-digit resolution. The number of donors typed differed by locus, with about 629-630 for A, B, C, DRB1 and DQB1, around 500 for DQA1, 606 for DPA1, and 450 to 480 for DPB1. About 5 DR-DQ haplotypes were handled as single units for association and clustering, since linkage in the cohort was strong. Among about 400 genotyped donors of the cohort, an average of approximately 220,000 unique TCR beta nucleotide sequences was sequenced per donor, of which about 19% were non-productive.

The library was made by the immunoSEQ multiplex PCR assay. For the multiplex PCR, a mixture combining 60 forward primers for TCR Vbeta segments and 13 reverse primers for TCR Jbeta segments was used. A multiplex PCR assay on genomic DNA amplified the CDR3 region of rearranged TCR beta genes. The Illumina HiSeq System was used to sequence the amplified TCR beta libraries as 87-base-pair reads. The study's processing was this. Across the 666 repertoires, a later analysis counted 80 million or so unique TCR beta chains, roughly 11 million of which were shared by at least two donors. Raw reads were error-corrected and collapsed into unique sequences by a nearest-neighbor algorithm in which closely related sequences were merged to remove PCR and sequencing errors. To assign V, D and J gene segments, CDR3 sequences were aligned to IMGT reference sequences. For a sequence to be retained, at least a six-nucleotide match to both a V gene segment and a J gene segment was required. A rearrangement counted as productive if the CDR3 had no stop codons and remained in frame with V and J, and every other rearrangement counted as non-productive. CDR3 was defined according to IMGT convention as the region running from the second conserved V-encoded cysteine to the conserved J-encoded phenylalanine. The earlier analysis of around 640 of the donors excluded sequences that lacked an unambiguous match to a single V gene segment. An earlier analysis of fewer than 750 of the donors called V segments functional above 56.7% productive rearrangements and segregating when the between-donor standard deviation exceeded 5%. To diagnose cytomegalovirus status from the catalog of TCR beta chain sequences, a statistical classification framework was built. A later analysis assigned V and J genes by comparing TCR nucleotide sequences with IMGT/GENE-DB human TR gene sequences. In a later analysis, CDR3 sequences and most-parsimonious VDJ recombination scenarios were assigned using the TCRdist pipeline. In a later analysis, each TCR beta chain was defined by its CDR3 amino acid sequence together with its V-gene family, and reads lacking a unique V-gene family were excluded. To address suspected cross-contamination and a sequencing artifact, a later analysis removed 550 to 750 highly shared, low-generation-probability nucleotide sequences. For each public chain, a later analysis derived a clonal expansion index from normalized ranks of inferred template counts within each repertoire. A later analysis computed generation probabilities with a VDJ recombination model fitted to out-of-frame rearrangements, and checked the results against IGoR. In a later analysis, hypergeometric tests were used to score TCR-TCR, TCR-HLA and TCR-CMV co-occurrence, with a repertoire-size bias correction applied to TCR pairs. False discovery rates were estimated in a later analysis by permuting HLA or CMV assignments 20 times. In a later analysis, co-occurring TCRs were grouped using DBSCAN, with TCRdist sequence similarity added in when clustering inside HLA-allele-positive subsets. Repertoires with fewer than 30,000 or more than 120,000 public chains were left out of co-occurrence clustering, as were five repertoires with anomalous nucleotide sharing. TCRdb obtained this table from immuneACCESS and retained in-frame rearrangements with V and J assigned. These tables miss some clones; where compared with another copy, unresolved V genes account for less than half of the shortfall, and the remainder is unexplained. The DNA was the basis for D and trimming; V, J and clone size are from that table. Within this sample are about 180,000 clones, with about 69% of them counted one time only. Roughly 2.8% of the sample rests with the top ten.

The cohort was made up of 500 to 800 healthy bone marrow donors. At the time of sampling, every cohort member was nominally healthy, though immune exposures that went unrecorded were likely present. The donor tested CMV seronegative and was one of the 352 seronegative cohort members. A peripheral blood sample was provided by each donor, and peripheral blood mononuclear cells were used for TCR beta sequencing. Genomic DNA was extracted from the blood cell samples with the Qiagen DNeasy Blood Extraction Kit. To note about this clone: No cognate antigen has been identified for it. Base-call qualities are not available, and no considerably larger clone is one nucleotide away.

Study-wide findings and limitations: Most TCR sequences were seen in very few donors, while some public TCRs were found in many individuals. It was suggested by the authors that the approach could potentially be generalized to other disease states and immunological phenotypes. A cluster of highly shared sequence variants was judged likely to be a technical artifact of the sequencing pipeline. A later analysis associated about 16,000 TCR beta sequences with specific HLA alleles at a false discovery rate of 0.05. In the study, some 160 TCR beta chains were listed as associated with cytomegalovirus. The only immune exposure information available for the cohort was CMV serostatus. The cohort was sequenced for TCR beta chains only, and without alpha or paired-chain data the features that could be detected were limited. Because counts were too low, approximately 18 rarely observed V segments, including chromosome 9 orphons, were excluded from the earlier analysis of a few hundred of the donors. V-gene and J-gene trimming of TCR beta chains was associated with a missense DCLRE1C variant in a later genetic analysis, and the association was replicated in an independent cohort. In a later analysis, several top co-occurrence clusters were reported to appear linked to parvovirus B19, influenza, CMV and Epstein-Barr virus. Broadly in line with IMGT annotations, most TCR beta V segments showed up in productive rearrangements about 87% or about 30% of the time in an earlier analysis of some 590 of the donors. Assigning TCR associations to individual alleles was difficult when HLA alleles, especially DR and DQ, strongly co-occurred. The 87-base-pair reads could not distinguish some IMGT-functional V segments, including TRBV6-2 and TRBV6-3, so those segments were excluded. Three of the identified cytomegalovirus-associated TCR beta chains were confirmed in vitro to be specific for cytomegalovirus antigens. According to a later analysis, most CMV-associated TCR beta chains appeared to be HLA-restricted, and the HLA associations seemed to be driven largely by CMV exposure. A further reported finding was that TCR beta sequences accurately predicted the HLA-A and HLA-B alleles for most subjects in the first cohort. Cytomegalovirus status was reported to be diagnosed by the classifier with high specificity and sensitivity in both the original and validation cohorts. In a later genetic analysis, fewer N-insertions in productive TCRs were reported among donors in an Asian-associated ancestry cluster than the approximately 670-donor mean. A later analysis found that TCR association rates varied across HLA loci, with DRB1 alleles showing the most associated TCRs and HLA-C alleles the fewest. Presence/absence analyses assumed roughly uniform sequencing depth across donors, an assumption that may not hold. HLA typing was unavailable for some donors at each locus, so association tests used only the typed subset. Compared with equally common non-associated chains, HLA-associated TCR beta chains in a later analysis were more clonally expanded and had lower generation probabilities. Correlated functional status among segregating V segments might reflect linkage disequilibrium, but an unknown experimental factor could not be ruled out.

From cysteine to phenylalanine, the CDR3 is 11 amino acids long. The CDR3 DNA has 33 bases and is translated from base 1. In the germline V gene (reference sequence), CDR1 corresponds to DFQATT and CDR2 to SNEGSKA. V loses 0 bases of germline sequence and J loses 6 bases, and the interval between the two ends is 4 bases. The specimen sequenced was PBMCs. The rearranged segments are TRBV20-1 and TRBJ2-3; there is no confident call for the D gene. This clonotype originated in a male donor in good health and CMV-seronegative. The CDR3 here reads CSARDRDTQYF. DNA sequence: TGCAGTGCTAGAGATCGGGATACGCAGTATTTT.